This TCR beta chain was retrieved from a study of early T cells in non-severe SARS-CoV-2 infection (dated by TCRdb to 2020 to 2022). As for the study more broadly: TCR sequencing used bulk RNA from unsorted whole blood, so alpha and beta chains could not be paired.

Study-wide findings and limitations: VDJdb matching was skewed toward anti-spike CD8 responses, so virus-specific expansions were likely underestimated and private and CD4 specificities were missed.

Including cysteine and phenylalanine, the CDR3 has 14 amino acids. Only CDR3 DNA is held: 42 bases, read in frame from base 1. V loses 4 bases, J loses 1 base, and the germline ends lie 10 bases apart. CDR1 and CDR2, per the germline V gene, are MNHEY and SVGEGT. The sample holds a few counts of this clonotype. It lacks a known antigen. No much larger clonotype is one base removed from it; base qualities were not supplied. The library was prepared using 5' RACE. The sequencer listed for this sample is NextSeq 500. In the TCR library protocol, unique molecular identifiers were attached to individual cDNA molecules to correct for PCR bias and sequencing error. Both TCR alpha and beta chains were sequenced, and tight co-correlation was observed between alpha and beta sequence abundances in each sample. In the paper's pipeline: Decombinator V4 was used to annotate the V gene, J gene and CDR3 of the TCR sequences. TCRs were defined as expanded if a significant change between any two time points was detected under a Poisson model with p below 0.0001. TCR abundances were normalised to the total number of TCRs sequenced per sample and were expressed as counts per million. TRAV1-2 paired with TRAJ12, TRAJ20 or TRAJ33 defined MAIT TCRs, while TRAV10 paired with TRAJ18 defined iNKT TCRs. VDJdb, accessed 1 November 2021, was searched for CMV, EBV and SARS-CoV-2 annotated TCRs, with TCRs annotated for multiple antigens excluded. TCRdb took the public reads, trimmed them with fastp at Q25, ran MiXCR for clone calling and kept in-frame beta chains. Identical CDR3 proteins give one entry, which carries the most common genes and DNA. TCRdb, not the original authors, processed these V and J calls. The sample table holds about 35,000 distinct CDR3 sequences, of which around 6.5% were seen once. Together, the top ten hold approximately 4.6% of the sample.

A case-control design nested within a healthcare worker cohort in London, UK, was used, with weekly nasopharyngeal swab PCR tests and blood sampling performed. Between 23 and 31 March 2020, the week of the UK lockdown, healthcare workers were enrolled and then followed up weekly for as long as 16 weeks. The source of this sequence is an adult who was a healthcare worker with PCR-confirmed SARS-CoV-2 infection or an uninfected control (not recorded which). This sequence uses TRBV6-2 or TRBV6-3 and TRBJ1-1; a weak D assignment points to TRBD1 (6 bases agree). Source material: whole blood. The DNA is as follows: TGTGCCAGCAGTTTTCCGGGACAGAACACTGAAGCTTTCTTT. This encodes CASSFPGQNTEAFF.